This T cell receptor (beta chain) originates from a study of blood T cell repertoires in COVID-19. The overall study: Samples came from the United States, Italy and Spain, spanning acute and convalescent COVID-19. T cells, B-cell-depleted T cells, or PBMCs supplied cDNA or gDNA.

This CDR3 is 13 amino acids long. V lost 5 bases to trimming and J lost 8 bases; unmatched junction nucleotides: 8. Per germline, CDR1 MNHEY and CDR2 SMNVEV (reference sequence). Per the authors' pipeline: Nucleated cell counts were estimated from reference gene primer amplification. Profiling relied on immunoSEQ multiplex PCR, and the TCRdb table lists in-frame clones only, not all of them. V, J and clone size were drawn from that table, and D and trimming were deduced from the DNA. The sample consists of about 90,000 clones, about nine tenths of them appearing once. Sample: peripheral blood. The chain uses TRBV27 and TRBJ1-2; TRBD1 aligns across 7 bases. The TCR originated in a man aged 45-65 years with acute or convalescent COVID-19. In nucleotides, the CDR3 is TGTGCCAGCAGTCAATGGACAGGTGGAGGCTACACCTTC. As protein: CASSQWTGGGYTF.